This T cell receptor (beta chain) is drawn from a study of blood T cell repertoires in COVID-19 (dated by TCRdb to 2020 to 2022). General notes on the study: Collaborator samples came from the United States, Italy and Spain and covered acute and convalescent phases of COVID-19. Samples were obtained from the ongoing ImmuneRACE study (first 160 participants) and from 1,254 subjects provided by 6 global collaborators. Where available, HLA class I and class II types were taken from metadata supplied by the sample provider and were not determined by assay-based typing. The sample metadata nearly always contained a de-identified subject ID, COVID-19 status, age in years and sex. The dataset comprised deeply sampled blood TCRbeta repertoires from subjects exposed to, actively infected with, or recovered from COVID-19. The material from the prospective study consisted of cDNA or gDNA derived from T cells, B-cell-depleted T cells, or PBMCs. The repertoires were made available in a free public database intended to serve as a resource for research on the immune response to SARS-CoV-2.

Collaborating institutions collected whole blood in K2EDTA tubes following their own protocols. For TCRbeta analysis, collaborators shipped samples as frozen whole blood, isolated PBMCs, or DNA extracted from either of those sample types. TCRbeta CDR3 regions were amplified from genomic DNA by means of the immunoSEQ Assay, a bias-controlled multiplex PCR. Regarding the original processing steps: The number of nucleated cells in each sample was estimated from the amplification of reference gene primers within the assay. To quantify the absolute abundance of each unique TCRbeta CDR3 rearrangement, sequence reads were collapsed and filtered. For each sample, productive Simpson clonality was calculated as the square root of Simpson's diversity index across productive rearrangements. Drawn from immuneACCESS, this table holds only the in-frame rearrangements with V and J called that TCRdb kept. Clones are partly lost; checked studies trace under half to an unresolved V gene and leave the rest unexplained. From that table come the V and J calls and clone size; the DNA was used to work out D and trimming. Across this sample there are approximately 49,000 clones, with around 68% seen only once. The ten largest clones take up about 9.1% of the sample.

Remarks on this clone: There is no known antigen for this receptor. No quality values exist for individual bases; no much larger clone is one base distant.

The paper as a whole reports these results and caveats: The quantity of clinical and demographic metadata differed by source and by participant and was supplied without curation.

V is cut back by 5 bases and J by 4 bases, with 11 bases in the junction unmatched. CDR1 and CDR2 were assigned from the germline V gene as SGHTA and FQGTGA. Counted from cysteine to phenylalanine, this CDR3 has 16 amino acids. Only the CDR3 region is kept as DNA, spanning 48 bases read in frame from base 1. The clonotype originates from a woman in her sixties or seventies with acute or convalescent COVID-19. The sequencing input was peripheral blood. The chain was built from TRBV7-3 and TRBJ2-5, with 9 central nucleotides matching TRBD1. The DNA is as follows: TGTGCCAGCAGCATATTAGGGGCGGGACAGGGAGAGACCCAGTACTTC. Its translation reads: CASSILGAGQGETQYF.